A selection of T cell receptor beta chains follows, all from one sample in a study of T cell repertoires in cytomegalovirus infection. A single record per CDR3 protein comes from TCRdb applying MiXCR to the reads. The sample records around 630,000 distinct CDR3 sequences, 20% to 30% being singletons. The sequencing input was CD8+ T cells from PBMCs. Every receptor here comes from a human donor in good health (CMV status not recorded). Some clones in this sample may be carry-over from other donors' samples. Each CDR3 is given with its conserved first and last residue. Each record gives: D gene, clone size, J gene, V gene, CDR3 protein, CDR3 DNA. The D gene is left open where the match is weak. The size field is filled for only some rows; it gives once, few, many or a size class.

D gene: -
clone size: -
J gene: TRBJ2-1
V gene: TRBV5-6
CDR3 protein: CASGFDEQFF
CDR3 DNA: TGTGCCAGCGGGTTCGATGAGCAGTTCTTC

D gene: TRBD2
clone size: many
J gene: TRBJ2-5
V gene: TRBV7-2
CDR3 protein: CASSLNSGGFQETQYF
CDR3 DNA: TGTGCCAGCAGCTTAAACAGCGGGGGATTCCAAGAGACCCAGTACTTC

D gene: -
clone size: many
J gene: TRBJ1-5
V gene: TRBV12-3/TRBV12-4
CDR3 protein: CASSLRAPNQPQHF
CDR3 DNA: TGTGCCAGCAGTTTACGGGCCCCTAATCAGCCCCAGCATTTT

D gene: TRBD1
clone size: few
J gene: TRBJ2-4
V gene: TRBV7-9
CDR3 protein: CASSSWVRGTGKNIQYF
CDR3 DNA: TGTGCCAGCAGCTCCTGGGTACGGGGGACAGGCAAAAACATTCAGTACTTC

D gene: -
clone size: few
J gene: TRBJ1-1
V gene: TRBV20-1
CDR3 protein: CSAKGGKWTEAFF
CDR3 DNA: TGCAGTGCTAAGGGGGGAAAGTGGACTGAAGCTTTCTTT

D gene: -
clone size: many
J gene: TRBJ2-6
V gene: TRBV7-2
CDR3 protein: CASTEDSPTSGANVLTF
CDR3 DNA: TGTGCCAGCACCGAGGACTCGCCCACCTCTGGGGCCAACGTCCTGACTTTC

D gene: TRBD2
clone size: -
J gene: TRBJ2-3
V gene: TRBV20-1
CDR3 protein: CSARGRTSGDTDTQYF
CDR3 DNA: TGCAGTGCTAGAGGGAGAACTAGCGGGGACACAGATACGCAGTATTTT

D gene: TRBD1
clone size: few
J gene: TRBJ1-1
V gene: TRBV7-9
CDR3 protein: CASSFPDRDTEAFF
CDR3 DNA: TGTGCCAGCAGCTTTCCGGACAGGGACACTGAAGCTTTCTTT

D gene: -
clone size: -
J gene: TRBJ2-1
V gene: TRBV4-1
CDR3 protein: CASSQGGPVRFF
CDR3 DNA: TGCGCCAGCAGCCAAGGTGGCCCCGTTCGGTTCTTC

D gene: TRBD1
clone size: -
J gene: TRBJ2-1
V gene: TRBV6-1
CDR3 protein: CASSEGTGGLDEQFF
CDR3 DNA: TGTGCCAGCAGTGAAGGCACAGGGGGCCTCGATGAGCAGTTCTTC

D gene: -
clone size: -
J gene: TRBJ1-2
V gene: TRBV20-1
CDR3 protein: CSARDLRGFDYDYTF
CDR3 DNA: TGCAGTGCTAGAGATCTAAGAGGATTTGACTATGACTACACCTTC

D gene: -
clone size: many
J gene: TRBJ2-2
V gene: TRBV7-6
CDR3 protein: CASSFPPQGRQGNTGELFF
CDR3 DNA: TGTGCCAGCAGCTTCCCTCCACAGGGCCGCCAGGGGAACACCGGGGAGCTGTTTTTT

D gene: -
clone size: many
J gene: TRBJ2-2
V gene: TRBV7-8
CDR3 protein: CASSLWRPTNTGELFF
CDR3 DNA: TGTGCCAGCAGCTTATGGCGCCCCACGAACACCGGGGAGCTGTTTTTT

D gene: -
clone size: few
J gene: TRBJ1-2
V gene: TRBV19
CDR3 protein: CASSMTWTNYGYTF
CDR3 DNA: TGTGCCAGTAGTATGACGTGGACTAACTATGGCTACACCTTC

D gene: TRBD1
clone size: few
J gene: TRBJ2-5
V gene: TRBV20-1
CDR3 protein: CSARDRGGAGTQYF
CDR3 DNA: TGCAGTGCTAGAGATCGAGGGGGCGCAGGGACCCAGTACTTC

D gene: -
clone size: few
J gene: TRBJ2-4
V gene: TRBV7-9
CDR3 protein: CASSSVRQALAKNIQYF
CDR3 DNA: TGTGCCAGCAGCTCTGTCCGACAGGCCCTAGCCAAAAACATTCAGTACTTC

D gene: -
clone size: few
J gene: TRBJ2-3
V gene: TRBV27
CDR3 protein: CASSLRLGRPTDTQYF
CDR3 DNA: TGTGCCAGCAGTTTACGTCTCGGCAGACCCACAGATACGCAGTATTTT

D gene: -
clone size: few
J gene: TRBJ2-3
V gene: TRBV28
CDR3 protein: CASSTNSYSTDTQYF
CDR3 DNA: TGTGCCAGCAGTACCAACAGTTATAGCACAGATACGCAGTATTTT

D gene: -
clone size: -
J gene: TRBJ1-2
V gene: TRBV12-3/TRBV12-4
CDR3 protein: CASSLDGLTYGYTF
CDR3 DNA: TGTGCCAGCAGTTTAGACGGCTTAACTTATGGCTACACCTTC

D gene: -
clone size: few
J gene: TRBJ2-1
V gene: TRBV14
CDR3 protein: CASNRPGNEQFF
CDR3 DNA: TGTGCCAGCAACCGCCCGGGCAATGAGCAGTTCTTC

D gene: TRBD1
clone size: few
J gene: TRBJ2-1
V gene: TRBV25-1
CDR3 protein: CASSETGGGYNEQFF
CDR3 DNA: TGTGCCAGCAGTGAGACAGGGGGCGGCTACAATGAGCAGTTCTTC

D gene: -
clone size: -
J gene: TRBJ1-2
V gene: TRBV29-1
CDR3 protein: CSVDQGSDYGYTF
CDR3 DNA: TGCAGCGTTGACCAGGGGAGCGACTATGGCTACACCTTC

D gene: TRBD1
clone size: -
J gene: TRBJ1-1
V gene: TRBV29-1
CDR3 protein: CSVELPDRGPGAFF
CDR3 DNA: TGCAGCGTTGAACTCCCAGACAGGGGTCCTGGGGCTTTCTTT

D gene: -
clone size: many
J gene: TRBJ2-1
V gene: TRBV7-6
CDR3 protein: CASSFTGGQVINEQFF
CDR3 DNA: TGTGCCAGCAGCTTCACCGGAGGGCAGGTCATCAATGAGCAGTTCTTC

D gene: TRBD1
clone size: -
J gene: TRBJ2-1
V gene: TRBV12-5
CDR3 protein: CASGWLGTGDIFFNNEQFF
CDR3 DNA: TGTGCTAGTGGCTGGCTGGGGACAGGGGATATATTTTTTAACAATGAGCAGTTCTTC

D gene: -
clone size: many
J gene: TRBJ1-1
V gene: TRBV7-8
CDR3 protein: CASSLGSPGTEAFF
CDR3 DNA: TGTGCCAGCAGCTTAGGGTCCCCAGGGACTGAAGCTTTCTTT

D gene: TRBD2
clone size: few
J gene: TRBJ2-1
V gene: TRBV5-6
CDR3 protein: CASSFSGTSLHEQFF
CDR3 DNA: TGTGCCAGCAGCTTCTCCGGGACTAGTCTCCATGAGCAGTTCTTC

D gene: -
clone size: -
J gene: TRBJ2-1
V gene: TRBV6-2/TRBV6-3
CDR3 protein: CASSYGSGTNNEQFF
CDR3 DNA: TGTGCCAGCAGTTACGGGTCGGGGACAAACAATGAGCAGTTCTTC

D gene: TRBD2
clone size: many
J gene: TRBJ2-1
V gene: TRBV29-1
CDR3 protein: CSPGLAGEAEQFF
CDR3 DNA: TGCAGCCCGGGACTAGCGGGGGAAGCTGAGCAGTTCTTC

D gene: -
clone size: few
J gene: TRBJ2-1
V gene: TRBV5-4
CDR3 protein: CASSLKREKGYNEQFF
CDR3 DNA: TGTGCCAGCAGCTTGAAGCGAGAGAAGGGCTACAATGAGCAGTTCTTC

D gene: -
clone size: -
J gene: TRBJ2-2
V gene: TRBV5-1
CDR3 protein: CASSLPQEYTGELFF
CDR3 DNA: TGCGCCAGCAGCTTGCCTCAGGAGTACACCGGGGAGCTGTTTTTT

D gene: -
clone size: few
J gene: TRBJ1-2
V gene: TRBV28
CDR3 protein: CASTDSDGFNGYTF
CDR3 DNA: TGTGCCAGCACCGATTCGGACGGTTTTAATGGCTACACCTTC

D gene: -
clone size: few
J gene: TRBJ2-3
V gene: TRBV4-1
CDR3 protein: CASSRGPDPTDTQYF
CDR3 DNA: TGCGCCAGCAGTCGCGGGCCAGATCCCACAGATACGCAGTATTTT

D gene: -
clone size: -
J gene: TRBJ2-5
V gene: TRBV11-2
CDR3 protein: CASTDEGSQETQYF
CDR3 DNA: TGTGCCAGCACTGATGAGGGGTCCCAAGAGACCCAGTACTTC

D gene: TRBD2
clone size: -
J gene: TRBJ2-1
V gene: TRBV27
CDR3 protein: CATQFRPGLAGVNSYNEQFF
CDR3 DNA: TGTGCCACCCAATTTCGCCCGGGACTAGCGGGGGTTAACTCCTACAATGAGCAGTTCTTC

D gene: -
clone size: once
J gene: TRBJ2-1
V gene: TRBV29-1
CDR3 protein: CSVEFPAHNEQFF
CDR3 DNA: TGCAGCGTTGAGTTCCCGGCCCACAATGAGCAGTTCTTC

D gene: -
clone size: many
J gene: TRBJ1-6
V gene: TRBV7-9
CDR3 protein: CASSLDSRVYNSPLHF
CDR3 DNA: TGTGCCAGCAGTTTGGACAGTCGAGTCTATAATTCACCCCTCCACTTT

D gene: -
clone size: -
J gene: TRBJ2-1
V gene: TRBV2
CDR3 protein: CATPHPTEEYNEQFF
CDR3 DNA: TGTGCCACCCCCCACCCGACAGAGGAATACAATGAGCAGTTCTTC

D gene: -
clone size: -
J gene: TRBJ1-1
V gene: TRBV12-3/TRBV12-4
CDR3 protein: CASSFHRIEAFF
CDR3 DNA: TGTGCCAGCAGTTTCCACAGGATTGAAGCTTTCTTT

D gene: -
clone size: many
J gene: TRBJ2-2
V gene: TRBV28
CDR3 protein: CASGFVGTYTGELFF
CDR3 DNA: TGTGCCAGCGGATTCGTGGGGACCTACACCGGGGAGCTGTTTTTT

D gene: -
clone size: -
J gene: TRBJ1-1
V gene: TRBV29-1
CDR3 protein: CSVEGDGWNTEAFF
CDR3 DNA: TGCAGCGTTGAAGGGGACGGCTGGAACACTGAAGCTTTCTTT

D gene: -
clone size: many
J gene: TRBJ2-3
V gene: TRBV28
CDR3 protein: CASTMEGSSTDTQYF
CDR3 DNA: TGTGCCAGCACCATGGAGGGCTCTAGCACAGATACGCAGTATTTT

D gene: -
clone size: -
J gene: TRBJ2-7
V gene: TRBV7-9
CDR3 protein: CASSSADRLLGVQYF
CDR3 DNA: TGTGCCAGCAGCTCCGCCGACCGACTATTGGGGGTGCAGTACTTC

D gene: -
clone size: -
J gene: TRBJ2-1
V gene: TRBV7-9
CDR3 protein: CASGADYNEQFF
CDR3 DNA: TGTGCCAGCGGGGCAGATTACAATGAGCAGTTCTTC

D gene: TRBD1
clone size: few
J gene: TRBJ1-1
V gene: TRBV4-2
CDR3 protein: CASSHRDRVDTEAFF
CDR3 DNA: TGTGCCAGCAGCCACCGGGACAGGGTAGACACTGAAGCTTTCTTT

D gene: TRBD1
clone size: few
J gene: TRBJ1-4
V gene: TRBV6-6
CDR3 protein: CASSTLTGDATNEKLFF
CDR3 DNA: TGTGCCAGCAGTACTTTGACAGGGGATGCAACTAATGAAAAACTGTTTTTT

D gene: TRBD1
clone size: -
J gene: TRBJ1-1
V gene: TRBV4-3
CDR3 protein: CASSQDLMDRGRSGEAFF
CDR3 DNA: TGCGCCAGCAGCCAAGATCTAATGGACAGGGGACGTTCGGGTGAAGCTTTCTTT

D gene: -
clone size: few
J gene: TRBJ2-1
V gene: TRBV27
CDR3 protein: CASSWQYANEQFF
CDR3 DNA: TGTGCCAGCAGTTGGCAGTACGCCAATGAGCAGTTCTTC

D gene: TRBD1
clone size: few
J gene: TRBJ1-2
V gene: TRBV12-3/TRBV12-4
CDR3 protein: CASSPGQATLYGYTF
CDR3 DNA: TGTGCCAGCAGTCCAGGACAGGCGACCCTCTATGGCTACACCTTC